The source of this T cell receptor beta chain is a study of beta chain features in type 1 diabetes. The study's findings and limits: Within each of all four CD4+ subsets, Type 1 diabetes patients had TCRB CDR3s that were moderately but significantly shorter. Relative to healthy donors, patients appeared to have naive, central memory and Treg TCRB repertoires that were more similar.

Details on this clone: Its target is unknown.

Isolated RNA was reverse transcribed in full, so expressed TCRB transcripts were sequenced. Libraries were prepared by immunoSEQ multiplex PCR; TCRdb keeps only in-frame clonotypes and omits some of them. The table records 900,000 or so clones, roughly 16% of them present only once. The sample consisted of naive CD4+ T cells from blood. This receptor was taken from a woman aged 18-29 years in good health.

The chain's CDR3 is CASSLGQRDTQYF. The CDR3 DNA reads TGCGCCAGCAGCTTGGGACAGAGAGATACGCAGTATTTT. The chain links TRBV5-1 to TRBJ2-3; D is possibly TRBD1 (5 bases). The V gene's germline CDR1 is SGHRS and CDR2 YFSETQ. V was pared by 0 bases and J by 5 bases, with 7 bases between. CDR3 length: 13 amino acids.